This TCR beta chain comes out of a study of T cell responses to AZD1222 COVID-19 vaccine. Concerning this clone itself: Its antigen is not known.

Study-level points and caveats: Following two doses of AZD1222, Spike-specific TCR breadth and depth rose.

Measured with immunoSEQ multiplex PCR; TCRdb has only the in-frame clones, and not every one. The sample shows roughly 72,000 clones, 75% to 90% of them seen only once. CDR3 length equals 13 residues. Per germline, CDR1 ENHRY and CDR2 SYGVKD. Unmatched junction bases numbered 5, after V lost 6 bases and J lost 8 bases. This TCR derives from an adult in good health. The rearrangement links TRBV10-3 to TRBJ1-5; 9 bases line up with TRBD1. Sequencing used peripheral blood, obtained on day 0 of AZD1222 vaccination. The CDR3 nucleotides read TGTGCCATCAGGGGACAGGGCGCAGAGCCCCAGCATTTT. Translation gives CAIRGQGAEPQHF.